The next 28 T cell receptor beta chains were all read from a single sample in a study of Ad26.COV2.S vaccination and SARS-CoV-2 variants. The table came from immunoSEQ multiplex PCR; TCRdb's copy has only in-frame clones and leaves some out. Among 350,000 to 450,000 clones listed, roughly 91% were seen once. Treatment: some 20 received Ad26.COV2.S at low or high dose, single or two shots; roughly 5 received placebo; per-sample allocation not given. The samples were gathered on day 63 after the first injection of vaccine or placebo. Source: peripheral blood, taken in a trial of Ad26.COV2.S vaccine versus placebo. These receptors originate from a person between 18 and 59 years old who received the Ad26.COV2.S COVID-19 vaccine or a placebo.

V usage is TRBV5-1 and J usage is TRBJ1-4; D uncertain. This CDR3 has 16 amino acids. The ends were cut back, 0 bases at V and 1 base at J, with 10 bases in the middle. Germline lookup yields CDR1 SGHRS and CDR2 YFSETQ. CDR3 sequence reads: CASSLAAAVTNEKLFF. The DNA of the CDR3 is TGCGCCAGCAGCTTGGCAGCCGCGGTAACTAATGAAAAACTGTTTTTT.

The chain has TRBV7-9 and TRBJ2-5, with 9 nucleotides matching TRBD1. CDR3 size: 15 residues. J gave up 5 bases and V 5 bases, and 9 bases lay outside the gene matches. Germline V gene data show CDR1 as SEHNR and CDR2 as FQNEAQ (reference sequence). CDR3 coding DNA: TGTGCCAGCAGCCTAGGGGACAGGGCGGGTGAGACCCAGTACTTC. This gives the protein CASSLGDRAGETQYF.

This CDR3 reads CASSSQGGDYGYTF. CDR3 nucleotides: TGTGCCAGCAGCTCGCAGGGTGGAGACTATGGCTACACCTTC. The chain couples TRBV6-5 to TRBJ1-2; D perhaps matches TRBD1 (5 bases). V dropped 6 bases and J dropped 3 bases, with 14 bases sitting between them. There are 14 residues in the CDR3. The V gene's germline CDR1 is MNHEY and CDR2 SVGAGI.

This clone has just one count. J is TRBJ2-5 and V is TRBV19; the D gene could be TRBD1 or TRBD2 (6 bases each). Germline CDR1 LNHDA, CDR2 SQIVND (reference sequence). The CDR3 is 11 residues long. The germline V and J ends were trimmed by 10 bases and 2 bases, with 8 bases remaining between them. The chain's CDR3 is CAKGGQETQYF. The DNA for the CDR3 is TGTGCCAAGGGGGGACAAGAGACCCAGTACTTC. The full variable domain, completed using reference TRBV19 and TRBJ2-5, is DGGITQSPKYLFRKEGQNVTLSCEQNLNHDAMYWYRQDPGQGLRLIYYSQIVNDFQKGDIAEGYSVSREKKESFPLTVTSAQKNPTAFYLCAKGGQETQYFGPGTRLLVL.

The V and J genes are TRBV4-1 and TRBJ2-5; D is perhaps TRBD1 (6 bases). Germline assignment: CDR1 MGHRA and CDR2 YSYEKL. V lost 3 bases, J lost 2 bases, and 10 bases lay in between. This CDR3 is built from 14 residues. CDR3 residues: CASSHLGQQETQYF. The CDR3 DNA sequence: TGCGCCAGCAGCCACTTAGGACAGCAAGAGACCCAGTACTTC.

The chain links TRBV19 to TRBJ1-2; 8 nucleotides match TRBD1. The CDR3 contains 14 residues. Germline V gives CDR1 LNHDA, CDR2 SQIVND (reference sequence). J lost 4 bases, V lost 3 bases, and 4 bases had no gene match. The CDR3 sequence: CASSIGQGPYGYTF. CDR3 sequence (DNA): TGTGCCAGTAGTATTGGACAGGGCCCCTATGGCTACACCTTC.

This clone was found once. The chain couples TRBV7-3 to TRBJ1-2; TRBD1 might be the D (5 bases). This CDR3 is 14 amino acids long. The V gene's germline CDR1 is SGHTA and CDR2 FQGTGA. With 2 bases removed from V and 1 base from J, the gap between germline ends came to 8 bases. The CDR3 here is CASSLHRSNYGYTF. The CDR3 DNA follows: TGTGCCAGCAGCTTACACAGGAGTAACTATGGCTACACCTTC.

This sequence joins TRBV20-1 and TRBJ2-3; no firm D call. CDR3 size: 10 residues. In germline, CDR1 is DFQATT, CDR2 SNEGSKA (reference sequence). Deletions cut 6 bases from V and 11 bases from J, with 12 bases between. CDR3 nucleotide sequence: TGCAGTGCCAGAACGGAGTGGCAGTATTTT. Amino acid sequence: CSARTEWQYF.

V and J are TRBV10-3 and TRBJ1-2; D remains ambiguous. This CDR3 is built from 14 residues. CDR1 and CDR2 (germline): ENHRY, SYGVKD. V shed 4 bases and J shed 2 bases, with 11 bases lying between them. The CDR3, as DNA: TGTGCCATCAGTGTCCCAGACAAGAACTATGGCTACACCTTC. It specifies CAISVPDKNYGYTF.

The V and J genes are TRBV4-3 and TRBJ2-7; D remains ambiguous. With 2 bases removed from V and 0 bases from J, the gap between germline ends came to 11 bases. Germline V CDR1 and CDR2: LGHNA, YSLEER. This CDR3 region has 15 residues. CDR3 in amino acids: CASSQSTRSSYEQYF. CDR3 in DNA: TGCGCCAGCAGCCAATCGACAAGGAGCTCCTACGAGCAGTACTTC.

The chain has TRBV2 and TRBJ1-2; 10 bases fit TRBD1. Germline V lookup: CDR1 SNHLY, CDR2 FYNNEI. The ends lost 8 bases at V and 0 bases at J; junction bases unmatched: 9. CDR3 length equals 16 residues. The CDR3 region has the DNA TGTGCCAGCCTATCATCCGGGACAGGGGCTAACTATGGCTACACCTTC. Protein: CASLSSGTGANYGYTF.

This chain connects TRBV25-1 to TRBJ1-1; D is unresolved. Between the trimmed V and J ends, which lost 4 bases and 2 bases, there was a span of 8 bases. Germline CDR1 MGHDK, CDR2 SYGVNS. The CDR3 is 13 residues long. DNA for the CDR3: TGTGCCAGCAGTGGGGCCGTCAACACTGAAGCTTTCTTT. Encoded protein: CASSGAVNTEAFF.

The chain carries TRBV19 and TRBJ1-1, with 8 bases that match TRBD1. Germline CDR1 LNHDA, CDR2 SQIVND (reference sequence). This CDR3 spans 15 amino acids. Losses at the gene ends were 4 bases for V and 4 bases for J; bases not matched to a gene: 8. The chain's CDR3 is CASSTIIDRGTEAFF. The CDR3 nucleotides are TGTGCCAGTAGTACGATTATCGACAGGGGCACTGAAGCTTTCTTT.

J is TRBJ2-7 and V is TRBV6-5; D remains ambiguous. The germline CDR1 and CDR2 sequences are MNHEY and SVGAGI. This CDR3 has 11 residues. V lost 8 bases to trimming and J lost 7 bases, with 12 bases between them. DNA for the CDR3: TGTGCCAGCCTTGGGATTGCGGAGCAGTACTTC. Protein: CASLGIAEQYF.

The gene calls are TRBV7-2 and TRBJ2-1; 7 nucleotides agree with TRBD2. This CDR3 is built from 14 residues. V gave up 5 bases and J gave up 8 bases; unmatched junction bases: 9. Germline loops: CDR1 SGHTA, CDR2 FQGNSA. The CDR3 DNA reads TGTGCCAGCAGCCTTGGGGGGAGGGTTGATGAGCAGTTCTTC. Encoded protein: CASSLGGRVDEQFF.

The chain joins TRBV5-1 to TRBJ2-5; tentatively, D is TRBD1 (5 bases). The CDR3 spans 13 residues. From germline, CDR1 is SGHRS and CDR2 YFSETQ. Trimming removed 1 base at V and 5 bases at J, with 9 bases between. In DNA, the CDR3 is TGCGCCAGCAGCTTGTTGGGGCGGGAGACCCAGTACTTC. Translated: CASSLLGRETQYF. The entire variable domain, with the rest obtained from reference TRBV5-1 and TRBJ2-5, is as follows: KAGVTQTPRYLIKTRGQQVTLSCSPISGHRSVSWYQQTPGQGLQFLFEYFSETQRNKGNFPGRFSGRQFSNSRSEMNVSTLELGDSALYLCASSLLGRETQYFGPGTRLLVL.

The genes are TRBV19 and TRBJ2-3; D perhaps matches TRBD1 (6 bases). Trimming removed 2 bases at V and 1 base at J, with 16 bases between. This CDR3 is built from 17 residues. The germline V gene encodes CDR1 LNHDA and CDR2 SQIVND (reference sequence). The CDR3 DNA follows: TGTGCCAGTAGTATAAGGGTCAAGGGGACACGCACAGATACGCAGTATTTT. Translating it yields CASSIRVKGTRTDTQYF.

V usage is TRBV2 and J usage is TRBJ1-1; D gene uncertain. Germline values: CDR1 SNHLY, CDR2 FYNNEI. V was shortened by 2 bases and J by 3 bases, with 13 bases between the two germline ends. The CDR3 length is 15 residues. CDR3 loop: CASSERALRHTEAFF. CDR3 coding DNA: TGTGCCAGCAGTGAAAGGGCACTCCGCCACACTGAAGCTTTCTTT.

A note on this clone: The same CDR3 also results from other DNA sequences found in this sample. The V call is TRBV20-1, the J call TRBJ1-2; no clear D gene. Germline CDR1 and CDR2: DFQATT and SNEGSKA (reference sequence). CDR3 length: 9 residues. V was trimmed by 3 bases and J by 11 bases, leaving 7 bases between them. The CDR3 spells CSASPGYTF. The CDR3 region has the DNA TGCAGTGCTAGCCCCGGGTACACCTTC.

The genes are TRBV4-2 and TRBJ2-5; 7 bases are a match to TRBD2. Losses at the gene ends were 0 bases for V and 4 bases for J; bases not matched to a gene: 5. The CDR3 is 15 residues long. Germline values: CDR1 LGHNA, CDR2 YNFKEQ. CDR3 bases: TGTGCCAGCAGCCAAGAATTCAGGGAGGGAGAGACCCAGTACTTC. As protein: CASSQEFREGETQYF.

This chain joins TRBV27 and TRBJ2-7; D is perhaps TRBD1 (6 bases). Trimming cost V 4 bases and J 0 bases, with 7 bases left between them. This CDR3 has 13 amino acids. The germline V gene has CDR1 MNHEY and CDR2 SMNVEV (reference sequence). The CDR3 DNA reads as TGTGCCAGCAGTTCAGGGGTCTCCTACGAGCAGTACTTC. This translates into CASSSGVSYEQYF.

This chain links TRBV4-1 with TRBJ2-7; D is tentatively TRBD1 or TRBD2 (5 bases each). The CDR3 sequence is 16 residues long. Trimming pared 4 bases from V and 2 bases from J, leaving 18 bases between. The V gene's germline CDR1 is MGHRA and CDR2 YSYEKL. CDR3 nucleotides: TGCGCCAGCAGCCCGAGCTTGGGGGACGGAGCCTACGAGCAGTACTTC. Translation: CASSPSLGDGAYEQYF.

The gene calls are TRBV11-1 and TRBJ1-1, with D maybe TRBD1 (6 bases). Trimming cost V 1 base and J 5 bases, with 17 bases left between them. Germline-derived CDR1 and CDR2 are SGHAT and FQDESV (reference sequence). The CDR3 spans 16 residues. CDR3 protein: CASSLVSGGVGTEAFF. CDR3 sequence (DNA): TGTGCCAGCAGCTTAGTCTCGGGGGGCGTGGGAACTGAAGCTTTCTTT.

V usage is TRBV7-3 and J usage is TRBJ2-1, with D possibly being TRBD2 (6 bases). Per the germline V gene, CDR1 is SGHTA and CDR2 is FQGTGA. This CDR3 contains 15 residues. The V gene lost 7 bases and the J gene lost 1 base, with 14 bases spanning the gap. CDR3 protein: CASTQDGGSYNEQFF. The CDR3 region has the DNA TGTGCCAGCACTCAGGATGGGGGGTCCTACAATGAGCAGTTCTTC.

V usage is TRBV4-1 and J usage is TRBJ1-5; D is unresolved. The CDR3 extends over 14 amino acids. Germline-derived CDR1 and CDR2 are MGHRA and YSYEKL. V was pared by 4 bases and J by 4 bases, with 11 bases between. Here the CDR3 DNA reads TGCGCCAGCAGCCCCGACGGAATTAATCAGCCCCAGCATTTT. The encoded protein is CASSPDGINQPQHF.

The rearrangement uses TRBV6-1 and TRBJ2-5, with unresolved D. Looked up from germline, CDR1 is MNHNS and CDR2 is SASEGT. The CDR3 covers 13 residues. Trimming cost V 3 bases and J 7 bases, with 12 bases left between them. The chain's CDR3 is CASSDPITWTQYF. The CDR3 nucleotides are TGTGCCAGCAGTGATCCTATTACCTGGACCCAGTACTTC.

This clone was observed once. This CDR3 is CASSLGYLGGLISTNEKLFF. The CDR3 DNA sequence: TGCGCCAGCAGCTTGGGATATTTAGGGGGTTTAATCTCAACTAATGAAAAACTGTTTTTT. V and J are TRBV5-1 and TRBJ1-4; perhaps TRBD1 as D (6 bases). The CDR3 loop spans 20 amino acids. Germline assignment: CDR1 SGHRS and CDR2 YFSETQ. Trimming took 0 bases from V and 0 from J, leaving 21 bases between them.

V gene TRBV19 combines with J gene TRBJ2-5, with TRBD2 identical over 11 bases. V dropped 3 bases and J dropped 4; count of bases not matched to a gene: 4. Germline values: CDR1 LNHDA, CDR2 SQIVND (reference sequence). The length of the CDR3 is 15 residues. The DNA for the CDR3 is TGTGCCAGTAGTATTTCTAGCGGGGGGTTAGAGACCCAGTACTTC. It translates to CASSISSGGLETQYF.